The clone carrying this T cell receptor beta chain was recorded only once. The sample comes from a study of blood T cell repertoires in COVID-19. Data came from immunoSEQ multiplex PCR; TCRdb stores just in-frame clones and leaves some out. The table includes nearly 300,000 clones, approximately 90% detected once. The V segment lost 7 bases and the J segment 1 base; nucleotides outside the gene matches: 5. Germline CDR1 is SQVTM and CDR2 is ANQGSEA. The CDR3 sequence is 13 residues long. The sequenced sample consisted of peripheral blood. The receptor was isolated from a woman aged 30 to 39 who had recovered from COVID-19. J is TRBJ1-2 and V is TRBV29-1; the match to TRBD1 covers 8 bases. The CDR3 is CSAQQGVNYGYTF. In DNA form, the CDR3 reads TGCAGCGCACAACAGGGGGTTAACTATGGCTACACCTTC.